This T cell receptor (beta chain) was retrieved from a study of blood T cell repertoires in COVID-19. This CDR3 has 15 amino acids. J was trimmed by 2 bases and V by 2 bases; bases with no gene match: 4. Germline CDR1 is MNHEY and CDR2 is SVGAGI. Using immunoSEQ multiplex PCR, the repertoire was profiled, and TCRdb retains in-frame clones only, with some absent. In the table there are some 170,000 clones, about 90% of which are singletons. The chain links TRBV6-5 to TRBJ2-3, with 7 bases matching TRBD2. The specimen was PBMCs or T cells enriched from blood (not recorded which). The clonotype was recovered from a human donor with acute COVID-19. The donor label of this sample is uncertain. CDR3 nucleotide sequence: TGTGCCAGCAGTTACGCTAGCGGCTTCACAGATACGCAGTATTTT. Amino acid sequence: CASSYASGFTDTQYF.